This T cell receptor beta chain was obtained from a study of shared clonotypes between healthy human individuals (TCRdb year 2020). Some background on the complete study: A couple of women and a few men aged 18 to 49 years were included in the cohort. For each donor, CD4 naive and CD4 memory were each run on three plates, CD8 naive on two plates, and CD8 memory on one plate. To estimate repertoire size and how much clonotype sharing occurs between individuals, the study deeply sequenced the blood TCR repertoires of roughly 5 healthy adults. To increase sequencing depth and limit assay-specific biases, TCR repertoire library preparation and sequencing were carried out by different laboratories using diverse techniques. Each donor's leukapheresis produced roughly between roughly 0.9 and 8.9 billion PBMCs.

From its cysteine to its phenylalanine, the CDR3 spans 14 amino acids. This entry keeps only the CDR3 DNA: 42 bases, framed from base 1. Based on the germline V gene, the CDR1 and CDR2 sequences are SGDLS and YYNGEE. V loses 3 bases at its end and J loses 3 bases; junction bases beyond the gene matches: 3. Donors were healthy HIV-negative adults with no recently reported acute infections or vaccinations. Only Caucasian adults living in Nashville, Tennessee, USA were represented among the donors. CD4+ T cells were enriched by magnetic negative selection; naive cells were then positively selected on CD45RA, and the negative fraction formed the memory subset. Blood was collected by leukapheresis, and PBMCs were isolated by Ficoll-Histopaque density gradient centrifugation and then cryopreserved in liquid nitrogen vapor phase. Purity and quantity of every magnetically sorted T cell population were checked by analytical flow cytometry. Genomic DNA was isolated from every sorted fraction and measured by UV absorbance on a Nanodrop 2000c.

Using the deep immunoSEQ assay, multiplex PCR amplified TCR CDR3 regions from genomic DNA. Extracted genomic DNA from each cell subset was spread evenly across all wells of several immunoSEQ 96-well plates, with each plate serving as a replicate. For sorted subsets, around 200 ng genomic DNA, equal to about 30,000 T cell genomes, was loaded into each replicate PCR. The purified libraries were quantified using a Qubit 3.0 fluorometer, sized with a Bioanalyzer 2100, and then quantified again using the KAPA Library Quantification kit. Every immunoSEQ 96-well plate was sequenced on a dedicated single-read 150-cycle Illumina NextSeq 550 flow cell. In the authors' own workflow: Because only junctional sequences without quality scores were contained in the immunoSEQ output, filtering matching that applied to full-length reads could not be performed. To assign V/J genes and CDR3, sequences were annotated using PyIR, a Python wrapper for IgBLAST v1.9, with IMGT germline references. Reads with weak V/J assignments (E-value above 1e-6), missing CDR3, stop codons, out-of-frame junctions, or ambiguous translated residues were removed. V3J clonotypes were defined as sequences sharing the same inferred V gene, J gene, and CDR3 amino acid sequence. To compute the percentage overlap between repertoires, the number of shared unique clonotypes was divided by the size of the smaller repertoire. Repertoire richness was assessed with RTK rarefaction, the Chao1 estimator, and Recon v2.1 estimates of unobserved clonotypes. Generation probabilities for all TCRbeta clonotypes obtained by the gDNA method from a handful of donors were computed using OLGA. TCRdb carries this immuneACCESS record with in-frame sequences only. Its versions omit some clonotypes, under half of them owing to an unresolved V gene in the studies checked, with the rest unexplained. V, J and clone size derive from that table, while D and trimming were established from the DNA sequence. For this sample there are 300,000 to 400,000 clones; 73% appear just once. Together, the top ten hold more than 9% of the sample.

What the authors observed across the whole study: The genetic and exposure-history diversity represented was limited by the small number of donors. Based on pairwise subsampling, the degree of clonotype sharing among donors was expected to be affected by sequencing depth. Even with the large sequencing depth, rarefaction of the sorted-subset datasets indicated that sequencing was incomplete. Larger estimated clonotype richness was generally found for naive subsets than for memory subsets. Clonotypes shared by all four sorted-subset donors showed higher generation probabilities than non-shared clonotypes. Sampling was restricted to blood, and TCR repertoires in tissues likely differ from the TCR repertoires found in blood. Across four donors, around 5% of naive CD4, more than 3% of naive CD8, under 2.5% of memory CD4, and approximately 0.42% of memory CD8 clonotypes were shared.

For this clone: The target of this receptor is not known. One base away there is no much larger clone; base qualities are not given.

Input material: memory CD4+ T cells sorted from blood. The cell subset or site label, as the study defines it: CD45RA-negative fraction. This clonotype was sampled from a man aged 25-45 years in good health. This sequence uses TRBV9 and TRBJ2-7, with 10 central nucleotides matching TRBD1. The DNA sequence reads TGTGCCAGCAGCGCCCGGGACAGGGGCTACGAGCAGTACTTC. The resulting protein is CASSARDRGYEQYF.